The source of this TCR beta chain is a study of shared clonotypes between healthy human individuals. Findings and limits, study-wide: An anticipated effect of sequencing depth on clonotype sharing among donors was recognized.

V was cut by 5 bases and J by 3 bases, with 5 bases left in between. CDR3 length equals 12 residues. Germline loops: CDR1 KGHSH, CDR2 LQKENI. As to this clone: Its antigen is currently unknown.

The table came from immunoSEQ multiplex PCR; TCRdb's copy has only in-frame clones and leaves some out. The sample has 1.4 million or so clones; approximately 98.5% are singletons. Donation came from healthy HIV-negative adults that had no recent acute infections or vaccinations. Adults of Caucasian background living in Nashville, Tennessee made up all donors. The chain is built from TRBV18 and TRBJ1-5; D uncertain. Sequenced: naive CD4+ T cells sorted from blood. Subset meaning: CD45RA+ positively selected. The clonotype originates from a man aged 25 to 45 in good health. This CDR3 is CASSKINQPQHF. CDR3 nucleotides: TGTGCCAGCTCAAAAATCAATCAGCCCCAGCATTTT. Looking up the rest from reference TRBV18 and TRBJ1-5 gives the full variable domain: NAGVMQNPRHLVRRRGQEARLRCSPMKGHSHVYWYRQLPEEGLKFMVYLQKENIIDESGMPKERFSAEFPKEGPSILRIQQVVRGDSAAYFCASSKINQPQHFGDGTRLSIL.